A selection of T cell receptor beta chains follows, all from one sample in a study of OX40 agonist ivuxolimab in advanced cancers. Only in-frame clones appear in the TCRdb table, and some are missing; sequencing was by immunoSEQ multiplex PCR. Of about 77,000 clones listed, around nine tenths are singletons. The sample in question was CD4+ or CD8+ T cells sorted from blood, obtained in a trial of the OX40 agonist ivuxolimab. All receptors come from an adult with an advanced solid tumor such as melanoma, head and neck, liver or kidney cancer. Each CDR3 is given with its conserved first and last residue. D genes are given only for firm matches. Rows give clone size only sometimes, using once, few, many, or a class for an expanded clone.

.	.	TRBJ1-4	TRBV19	TGTGCCAGTAGTATGCTGTCGGCAGGCGCGGATGAAAAACTGTTTTTT	CASSMLSAGADEKLFF
.	TRBD2	TRBJ2-2	TRBV15	TGTGCCACCAGCAGAGCCCCCGGGACTAGCGGGAGGGCCCTCACCGGGGAGCTGTTTTTT	CATSRAPGTSGRALTGELFF
once	.	TRBJ1-1	TRBV6-5	TGTGCCAGCAGTTACCGTGACACTGAAGCTTTCTTT	CASSYRDTEAFF
.	.	TRBJ2-3	TRBV9	TGTGCCAGCAGCACACGCGACAGAGTTTCAGATACGCAGTATTTT	CASSTRDRVSDTQYF
.	.	TRBJ2-2	TRBV10-3	TGTGCCATCAGCCGTCGAACGGATATGGGGACCGGGGAGCTGTTTTTT	CAISRRTDMGTGELFF
.	.	TRBJ1-2	TRBV6-1	TGTGCCAGCAGTGAAGCAGGGGGGCTACTTGGCTACACCTTC	CASSEAGGLLGYTF
.	.	TRBJ2-4	TRBV29-1	TGCAGCGTTAGCTTACAGGGCGGTCTCATTCAGTACTTC	CSVSLQGGLIQYF
.	.	TRBJ2-1	TRBV5-1	TGCGCCAGCACCCTACCAAGCGGAAACTACAATGAGCAGTTCTTC	CASTLPSGNYNEQFF
.	.	TRBJ2-3	TRBV7-3	TGTGCCAGCAGCCCTAGAACACCAGATACGCAGTATTTT	CASSPRTPDTQYF
.	TRBD2	TRBJ2-7	TRBV5-4	TGTGCCAGCAGCTTGGAGGGACTAGCCCGCGAGCAGTACTTC	CASSLEGLAREQYF
.	TRBD2	TRBJ2-5	TRBV30	TGTGCAGCGGGAGGTTCAGAGACCCAGTACTTC	CAAGGSETQYF
.	.	TRBJ2-5	TRBV2	TGTGCCAGCAGTGAACTGGGGCTCCAAGAGACCCAGTACTTC	CASSELGLQETQYF
.	.	TRBJ2-1	TRBV27	TGTGCCAGCATGCGGTTCTCCTACAATGAGCAGTTCTTC	CASMRFSYNEQFF